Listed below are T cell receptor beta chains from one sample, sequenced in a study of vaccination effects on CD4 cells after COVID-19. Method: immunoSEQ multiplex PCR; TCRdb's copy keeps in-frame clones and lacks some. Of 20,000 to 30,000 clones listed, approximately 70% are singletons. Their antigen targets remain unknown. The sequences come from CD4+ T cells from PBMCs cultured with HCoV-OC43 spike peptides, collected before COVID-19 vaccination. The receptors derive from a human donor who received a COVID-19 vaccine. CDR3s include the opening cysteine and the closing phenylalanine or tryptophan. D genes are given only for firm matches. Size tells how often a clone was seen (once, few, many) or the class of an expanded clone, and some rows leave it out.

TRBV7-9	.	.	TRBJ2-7	TGTGCCAGCAGCCCCAAGATGGCGGGAACCTCCTACGAGCAGTACTTC	CASSPKMAGTSYEQYF
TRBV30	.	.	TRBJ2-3	TGTGCCTGGAGCAGAGGGGGCACAGATACGCAGTATTTT	CAWSRGGTDTQYF
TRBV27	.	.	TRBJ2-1	TGTGCCAGCAGTAGAACAGGTTCCTACAATGAGCAGTTCTTC	CASSRTGSYNEQFF
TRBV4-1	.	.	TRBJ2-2	TGCGCCAGCAGCCAAGGGCGCACCTCGAACACCGGGGAGCTGTTTTTT	CASSQGRTSNTGELFF
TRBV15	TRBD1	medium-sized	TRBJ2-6	TGTGCCAGCCGGGACAGCCTCTCTGGGGCCAACGTCCTGACTTTC	CASRDSLSGANVLTF
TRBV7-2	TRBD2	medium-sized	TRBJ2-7	TGTGCCAGCAGCTATAGCGGGAGGGCCCACGAGCAGTACTTC	CASSYSGRAHEQYF
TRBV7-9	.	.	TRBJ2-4	TGTGCCAGCAGCTCCAGGAAGGGGGGAAACATTCAGTACTTC	CASSSRKGGNIQYF
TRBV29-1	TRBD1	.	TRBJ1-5	TGCAGCGCCGGACAGGATAGCAATCAGCCCCAGCATTTT	CSAGQDSNQPQHF
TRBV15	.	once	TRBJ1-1	TGTGCCACCTCAATGGCCGAAACTGAAGCTTTCTTT	CATSMAETEAFF
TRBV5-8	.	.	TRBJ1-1	TGTGCCAGCAGCCTGCCGCATTGGGGTGAGTTGGTTTTCACTGAAGCTTTCTTT	CASSLPHWGELVFTEAFF
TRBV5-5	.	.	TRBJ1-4	TGTGCCAGCAGCTTGGGGGGGTCGGCTAATGAAAAACTGTTTTTT	CASSLGGSANEKLFF
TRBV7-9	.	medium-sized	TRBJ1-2	TGTGCCAGCAGCTTTGCGAGTGGTACGGGGGATGGCTACACCTTC	CASSFASGTGDGYTF
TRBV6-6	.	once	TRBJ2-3	TGTGCCAGCAGTTACGGCGGGACTTTGAGCACAGATACGCAGTATTTT	CASSYGGTLSTDTQYF
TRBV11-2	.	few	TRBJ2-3	TGTGCCAGCAGCTTCCCGACTTCGGGCTTCGGGACACTAGATACGCAGTATTTT	CASSFPTSGFGTLDTQYF
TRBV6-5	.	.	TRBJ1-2	TGTGCCAGCAGGACAGCGGGGAACTATGGCTACACCTTC	CASRTAGNYGYTF
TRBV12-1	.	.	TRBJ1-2	TGTGCCAGCAGCCCCACGGGAAGGACCTATGGCTACACCTTC	CASSPTGRTYGYTF
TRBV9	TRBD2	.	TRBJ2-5	TGTGCCAGCAGCGTAGACGGGGGGGCTAAGACCCAGTACTTC	CASSVDGGAKTQYF
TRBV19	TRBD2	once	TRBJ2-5	TGTGCCAGTAGTACGGGACTAGCGGGAGGAGAGACCCAGTACTTC	CASSTGLAGGETQYF
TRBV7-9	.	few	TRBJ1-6	TGTGCCAGCAGCCGTGCCGGATCACCCCTCCACTTT	CASSRAGSPLHF
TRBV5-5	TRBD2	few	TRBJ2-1	TGTGCCAGCAGCTTCAGCGGGGGGGTGGAAAATGAGCAGTTCTTC	CASSFSGGVENEQFF